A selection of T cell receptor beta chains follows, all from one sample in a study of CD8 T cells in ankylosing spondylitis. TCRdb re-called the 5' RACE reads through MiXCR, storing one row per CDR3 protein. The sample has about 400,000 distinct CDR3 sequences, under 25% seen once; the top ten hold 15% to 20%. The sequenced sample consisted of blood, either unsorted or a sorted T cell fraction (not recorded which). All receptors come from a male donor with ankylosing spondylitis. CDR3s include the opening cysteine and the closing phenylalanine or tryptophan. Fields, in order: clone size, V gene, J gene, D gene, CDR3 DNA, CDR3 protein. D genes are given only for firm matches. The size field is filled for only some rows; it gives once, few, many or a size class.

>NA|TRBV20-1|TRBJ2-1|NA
TGCAGTGCTAGAGATAGTTCAATTGACGTCTACAATGAGCAGTTCTTC
CSARDSSIDVYNEQFF
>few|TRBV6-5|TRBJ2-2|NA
TGTGCCAGCAGTTACTCTTGGACCCTCCTTAACACCGGGGAGCTGTTTTTT
CASSYSWTLLNTGELFF
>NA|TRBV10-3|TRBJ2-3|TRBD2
TGTGCCATCAGTGGTCTAGCGGGTCCAGATACGCAGTATTTT
CAISGLAGPDTQYF
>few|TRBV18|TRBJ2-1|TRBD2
TGTGCCAGCTCACCTTACACTAGCGGGGTCCCCAATGAGCAGTTCTTC
CASSPYTSGVPNEQFF
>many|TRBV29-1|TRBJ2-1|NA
TGCAGCGTTGGGGTAGCGGAGTGGCGCTACAATGAGCAGTTCTTC
CSVGVAEWRYNEQFF
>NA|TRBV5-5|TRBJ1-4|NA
TGTGCCAGCAGCTTGCTTCCGGAGGTGGCTAATGAAAAACTGTTTTTT
CASSLLPEVANEKLFF
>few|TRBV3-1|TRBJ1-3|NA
TGTGCCAGCAGCCAGCCCGGGGCCCCTAATAGATTT
CASSQPGAPNRF
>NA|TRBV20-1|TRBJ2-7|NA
TGCAGTGCTAGTATCGGGATCCTCACCTACGAGCAGTACTTC
CSASIGILTYEQYF
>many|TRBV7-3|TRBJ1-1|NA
TGTGCCAGCAGCTTAGGGGGACCCACTGAAGCTTTCTTT
CASSLGGPTEAFF
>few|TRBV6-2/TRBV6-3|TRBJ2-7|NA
TGTGCCAGCAGTCGCAGGGATTCCTACGAGCAGTACTTC
CASSRRDSYEQYF
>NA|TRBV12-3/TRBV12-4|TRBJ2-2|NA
TGTGCCAGCAGTCCCCGGACAGCTGGGACCGGGGAGCTGTTTTTT
CASSPRTAGTGELFF
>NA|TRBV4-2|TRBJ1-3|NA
TGTGCCAGCAGCCGCGCAGGTGATCTCTCTGGAAACACCACATATTTT
CASSRAGDLSGNTTYF
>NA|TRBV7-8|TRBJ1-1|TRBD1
TGTGCCAGCAGCTTCTCCTCCGGGACAGGGGGTAACACTGAAGCTTTCTTT
CASSFSSGTGGNTEAFF
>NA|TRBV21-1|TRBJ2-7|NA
TGTGCCAGCAGCAAAGCCGACAGGGACTACGAGCAGTACTTC
CASSKADRDYEQYF
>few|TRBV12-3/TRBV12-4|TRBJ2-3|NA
TGTGCCAGCAGTTTAGCGCTCGATACGCAGTATTTT
CASSLALDTQYF
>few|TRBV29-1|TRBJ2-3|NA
TGCAGCGTTGAGATGGGTAGCGGAAACACAGATACGCAGTATTTT
CSVEMGSGNTDTQYF
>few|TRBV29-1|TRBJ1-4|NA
TGCAGCGCTGGGGGAAATACTAATGAAAAACTGTTTTTT
CSAGGNTNEKLFF
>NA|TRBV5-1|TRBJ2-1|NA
TGCGCCAGCAGCTTGGACGGCAGAATAATCGATGAGCAGTTCTTC
CASSLDGRIIDEQFF
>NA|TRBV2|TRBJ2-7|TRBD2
TGTGCCAGCAGGCGACTAGCGGGATACTACGAGCAGTACTTC
CASRRLAGYYEQYF
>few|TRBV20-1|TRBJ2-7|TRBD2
TGCAGTTTTGAAGCAACATGGGGCGGGAGGGCCACGTACGAGCAGTACTTC
CSFEATWGGRATYEQYF
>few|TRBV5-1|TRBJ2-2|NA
TGCGCCAGCAGCTTGGCCCCGGTAGGCGGGGAGCTGTTTTTT
CASSLAPVGGELFF
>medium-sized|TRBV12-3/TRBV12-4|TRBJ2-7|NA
TGTGCCAGCAGTGTAGGTCCCCACGAGCAGTACTTC
CASSVGPHEQYF
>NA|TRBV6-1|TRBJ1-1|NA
TGTGCCAGTCTTGGACGGATGAACACTGAAGCTTTCTTT
CASLGRMNTEAFF
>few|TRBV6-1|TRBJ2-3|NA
TGTGCCAGCAGTGCCACTTACAGCACAGATACGCAGTATTTT
CASSATYSTDTQYF
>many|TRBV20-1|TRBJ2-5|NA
TGCAGTGGAGGGCCTGGGGAGACCCAGTACTTC
CSGGPGETQYF
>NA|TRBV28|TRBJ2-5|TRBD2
TGTGCCAGCAGTTTGGGAGCGGGAGGGCCGATCCAAGAGACCCAGTACTTC
CASSLGAGGPIQETQYF
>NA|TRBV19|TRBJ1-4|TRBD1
TGTGCCAGTAGGACACCGGGACAGGGTAATGAAAAACTGTTTTTT
CASRTPGQGNEKLFF
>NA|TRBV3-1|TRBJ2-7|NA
TGTGCCAGCAGCCAAGTAGGAGGAGCGGACGAGCAGTACTTC
CASSQVGGADEQYF
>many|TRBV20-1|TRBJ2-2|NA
TGCAGTGCCTGGGGGGTCGTCGGGGAGCTGTTTTTT
CSAWGVVGELFF
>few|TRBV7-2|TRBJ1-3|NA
TGTGCCAGCAGCTTCACGGGGCGCTCTGGAAACACCATATATTTT
CASSFTGRSGNTIYF
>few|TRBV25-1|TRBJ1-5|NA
TGTGCCAGCAGTGACTTCGGCAATCAGCCCCAGCATTTT
CASSDFGNQPQHF
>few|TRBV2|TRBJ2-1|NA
TGTGCCAGCATTCAGGCGAGGCGAGGGGACTACAATGAGCAGTTCTTC
CASIQARRGDYNEQFF
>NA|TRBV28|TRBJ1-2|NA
TGTGCCAGCAGTTTACGACAGGTTCACTATGGCTACACCTTC
CASSLRQVHYGYTF
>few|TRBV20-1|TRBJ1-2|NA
TGCAGTGCTAGAGAGAGGACAGCCTCTAACTATGGCTACACCTTC
CSARERTASNYGYTF
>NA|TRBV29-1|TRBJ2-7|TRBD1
TGCAGCGTACGGACAGGGGGCGCGGGGTACGAGCAGTACTTC
CSVRTGGAGYEQYF
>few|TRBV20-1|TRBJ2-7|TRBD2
TGCAGTGCTACCCCCGGACTAGCGACAGGGGAGCAGTACTTC
CSATPGLATGEQYF
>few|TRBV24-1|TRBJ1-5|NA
TGTGCCACCAGTGATTGGGGTGGGCAGCCCCAGCATTTT
CATSDWGGQPQHF
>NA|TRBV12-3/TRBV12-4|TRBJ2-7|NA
TGTGCCAGCAGTTTAAGGGCGGGGCGCCTCTCCTACGAGCAGTACTTC
CASSLRAGRLSYEQYF
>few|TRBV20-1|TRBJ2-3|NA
TGCAGTGCCACCGGGGGCTCGGGGGGCACAGATACGCAGTATTTT
CSATGGSGGTDTQYF
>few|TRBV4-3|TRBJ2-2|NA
TGCGCCAGCAGCCAGGACCAGGGACGGGTGACCGGGGAGCTGTTTTTT
CASSQDQGRVTGELFF